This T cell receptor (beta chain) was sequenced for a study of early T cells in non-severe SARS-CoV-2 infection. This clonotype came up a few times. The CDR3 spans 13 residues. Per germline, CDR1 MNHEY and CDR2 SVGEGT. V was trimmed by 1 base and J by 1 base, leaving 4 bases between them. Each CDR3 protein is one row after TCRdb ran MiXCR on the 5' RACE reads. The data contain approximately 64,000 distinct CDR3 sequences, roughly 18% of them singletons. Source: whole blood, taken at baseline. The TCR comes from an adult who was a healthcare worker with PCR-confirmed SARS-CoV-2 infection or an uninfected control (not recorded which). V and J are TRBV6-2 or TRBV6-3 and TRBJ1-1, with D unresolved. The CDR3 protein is CASSYWTNTEAFF. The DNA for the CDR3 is TGTGCCAGCAGTTACTGGACGAACACTGAAGCTTTCTTT.